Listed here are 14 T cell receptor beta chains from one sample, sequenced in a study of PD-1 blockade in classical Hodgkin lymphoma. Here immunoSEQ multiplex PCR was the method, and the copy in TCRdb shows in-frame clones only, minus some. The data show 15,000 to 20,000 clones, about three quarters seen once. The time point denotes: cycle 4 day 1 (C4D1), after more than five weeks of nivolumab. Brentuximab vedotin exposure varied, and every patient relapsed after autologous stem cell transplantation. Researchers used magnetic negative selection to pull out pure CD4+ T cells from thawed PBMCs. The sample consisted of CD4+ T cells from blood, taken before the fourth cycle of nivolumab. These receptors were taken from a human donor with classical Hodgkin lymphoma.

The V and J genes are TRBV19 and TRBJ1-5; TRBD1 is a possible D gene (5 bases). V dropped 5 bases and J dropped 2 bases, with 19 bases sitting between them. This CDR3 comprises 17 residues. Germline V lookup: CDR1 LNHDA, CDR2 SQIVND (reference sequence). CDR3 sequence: CASSPQWDLRGNQPQHF. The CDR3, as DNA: TGTGCCAGTAGTCCCCAATGGGACCTGAGGGGCAATCAGCCCCAGCATTTT.

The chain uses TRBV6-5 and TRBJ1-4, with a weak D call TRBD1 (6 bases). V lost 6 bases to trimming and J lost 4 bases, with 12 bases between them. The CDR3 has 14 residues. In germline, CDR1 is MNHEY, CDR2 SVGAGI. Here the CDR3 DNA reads TGTGCCAGCAGCTATTCAGGGGTTAATGAAAAACTGTTTTTT. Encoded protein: CASSYSGVNEKLFF.

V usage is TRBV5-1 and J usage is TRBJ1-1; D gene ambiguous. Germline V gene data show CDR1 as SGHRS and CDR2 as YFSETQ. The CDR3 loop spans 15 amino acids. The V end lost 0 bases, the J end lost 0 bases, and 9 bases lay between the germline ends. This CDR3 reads CASSLVADVNTEAFF. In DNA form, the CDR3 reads TGCGCCAGCAGCTTGGTTGCGGACGTGAACACTGAAGCTTTCTTT.

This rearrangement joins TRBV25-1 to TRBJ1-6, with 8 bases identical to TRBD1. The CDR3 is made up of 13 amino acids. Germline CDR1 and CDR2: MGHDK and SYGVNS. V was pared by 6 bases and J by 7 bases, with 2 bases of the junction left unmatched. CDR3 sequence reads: CASRQGGNSPLHF. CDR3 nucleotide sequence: TGTGCCAGCAGACAGGGGGGCAATTCACCCCTCCACTTT.

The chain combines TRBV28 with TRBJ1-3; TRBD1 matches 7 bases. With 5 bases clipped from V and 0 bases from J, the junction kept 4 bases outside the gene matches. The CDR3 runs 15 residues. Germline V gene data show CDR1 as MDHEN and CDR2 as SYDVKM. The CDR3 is CASSKGTVSGNTIYF. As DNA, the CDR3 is TGTGCCAGCAGTAAAGGGACAGTCTCTGGAAACACCATATATTTT.

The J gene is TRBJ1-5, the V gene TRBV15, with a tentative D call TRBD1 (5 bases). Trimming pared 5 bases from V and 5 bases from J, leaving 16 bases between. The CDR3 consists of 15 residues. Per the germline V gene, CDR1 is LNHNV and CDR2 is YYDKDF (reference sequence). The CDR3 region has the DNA TGTGCCACCAGCCTTGGGGCCGGGAGAGATCAGCCCCAGCATTTT. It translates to CATSLGAGRDQPQHF.

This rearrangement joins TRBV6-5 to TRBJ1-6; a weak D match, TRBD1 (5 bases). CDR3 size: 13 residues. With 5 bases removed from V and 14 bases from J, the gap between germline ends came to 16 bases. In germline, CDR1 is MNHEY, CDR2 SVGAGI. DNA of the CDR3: TGTGCCAGCAGTAAGGGACCGACCCTGACCCTCCACTTT. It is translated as CASSKGPTLTLHF.

As DNA, the CDR3 is TGCGCCAGCAGTGAGAGACCAGGGGACGAGCAGTACTTC. Amino acid sequence: CASSERPGDEQYF. The V call is TRBV10-1, the J call TRBJ2-5, with a possible D match to TRBD1 (6 bases). The tail of the sequence fits TRBJ2-7 better, so the J call may be wrong. The CDR3 totals 13 residues. Per germline, CDR1 WNHNN and CDR2 SYGVQD (reference sequence).

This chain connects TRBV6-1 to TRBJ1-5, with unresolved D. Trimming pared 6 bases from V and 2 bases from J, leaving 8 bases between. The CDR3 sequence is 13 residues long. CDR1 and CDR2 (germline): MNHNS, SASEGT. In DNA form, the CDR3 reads TGTGCCAGCAGCCACGTAGGCAATCAGCCCCAGCATTTT. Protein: CASSHVGNQPQHF.

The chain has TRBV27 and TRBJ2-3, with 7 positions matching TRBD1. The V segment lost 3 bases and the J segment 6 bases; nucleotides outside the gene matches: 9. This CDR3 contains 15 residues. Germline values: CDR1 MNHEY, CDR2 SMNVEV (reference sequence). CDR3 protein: CASSFGRQGRDTQYF. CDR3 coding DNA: TGTGCCAGCAGTTTCGGTAGACAGGGAAGGGATACGCAGTATTTT.

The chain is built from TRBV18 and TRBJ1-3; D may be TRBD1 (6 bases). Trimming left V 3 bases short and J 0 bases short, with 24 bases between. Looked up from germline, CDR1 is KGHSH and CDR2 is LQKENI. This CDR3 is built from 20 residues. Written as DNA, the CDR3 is TGTGCCAGCTCACCCGGAAAAGGACAGACGGACCGCCACTCTGGAAACACCATATATTTT. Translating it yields CASSPGKGQTDRHSGNTIYF.

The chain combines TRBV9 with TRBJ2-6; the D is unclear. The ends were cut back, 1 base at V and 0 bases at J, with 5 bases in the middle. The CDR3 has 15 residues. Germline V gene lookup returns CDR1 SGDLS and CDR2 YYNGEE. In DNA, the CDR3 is TGTGCCAGCAGCGTACATATCTCTGGGGCCAACGTCCTGACTTTC. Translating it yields CASSVHISGANVLTF.

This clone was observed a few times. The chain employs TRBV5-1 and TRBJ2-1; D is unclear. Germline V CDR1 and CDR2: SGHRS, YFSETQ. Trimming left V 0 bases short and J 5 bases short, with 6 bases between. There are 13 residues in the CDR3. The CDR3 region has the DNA TGCGCCAGCAGCTTGGCCGCGGACAATGAGCAGTTCTTC. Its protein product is CASSLAADNEQFF.

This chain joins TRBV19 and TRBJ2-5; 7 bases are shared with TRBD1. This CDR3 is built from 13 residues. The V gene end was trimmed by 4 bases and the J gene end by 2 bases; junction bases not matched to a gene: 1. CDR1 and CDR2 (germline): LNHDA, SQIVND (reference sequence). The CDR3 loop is CASSTTGQETQYF. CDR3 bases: TGTGCCAGTAGTACGACAGGGCAAGAGACCCAGTACTTC.